This T cell receptor (beta chain) was obtained from a study of T cell responses to AZD1222 COVID-19 vaccine. In the study overall: Doses given second, at about 4 or about 12 weeks, were pooled.

The germline CDR1 and CDR2 sequences are MDHEN and SYDVKM. The CDR3 loop spans 11 amino acids. Between the trimmed V and J ends, which lost 10 bases and 7 bases, there was a span of 13 bases. The method was immunoSEQ multiplex PCR; TCRdb's version includes in-frame clones alone and lacks a portion of them. The data hold about 150,000 clones, with roughly 89% observed a single time. Study observations and caveats: Only six AZD1222 recipients tested seropositive at baseline. Regions 160-218 and 743-854 held dominance among vaccine-associated CD4 TCRs, which spanned spike. Nearly half of spike-specific TCRs reportedly go after variant regions that carry no mutations.

The sample holds one count of this clone. Its antigen is as yet unknown. The chain couples TRBV28 to TRBJ1-2; D possibly corresponds to TRBD1 (6 bases). The specimen comprised peripheral blood, sampled on day 0 of AZD1222 vaccination. The receptor was isolated from an adult in good health. The CDR3 protein is CATQGGGGYTF. CDR3 bases: TGTGCCACCCAGGGAGGGGGTGGCTACACCTTC.